Here is one T cell receptor (beta chain) with its context. Antigen unknown. The CDR3 extends over 18 amino acids. The junction had 12 bases not matched to a gene; V was cut back by 6 bases and J by 0 bases. Germline CDR1 and CDR2: LGHNT and FRNRAP. Clones were sequenced by immunoSEQ multiplex PCR, and TCRdb holds only the in-frame ones, with some missing. The sample shows approximately 70,000 clones, around 80% of them seen only once. The sample belongs to a study of T cell responses to AZD1222 COVID-19 vaccine. Regarding the study as a whole: After the peak T cell response, and only then, were repertoires sampled. Spike-wide vaccine-associated CD4 TCRs dominated at 160-218 and 743-854.

This specimen was peripheral blood, taken 28 days after the second AZD1222 dose. The sequence was collected from an adult who received the AZD1222 COVID-19 vaccine. This chain links TRBV12-5 with TRBJ2-1; 9 bases are shared with TRBD1. CDR3 nucleotide sequence: TGTGCTAGTGGCCCGGGACAGGGCCTCGCGAGCTCCTACAATGAGCAGTTCTTC. Its protein product is CASGPGQGLASSYNEQFF.